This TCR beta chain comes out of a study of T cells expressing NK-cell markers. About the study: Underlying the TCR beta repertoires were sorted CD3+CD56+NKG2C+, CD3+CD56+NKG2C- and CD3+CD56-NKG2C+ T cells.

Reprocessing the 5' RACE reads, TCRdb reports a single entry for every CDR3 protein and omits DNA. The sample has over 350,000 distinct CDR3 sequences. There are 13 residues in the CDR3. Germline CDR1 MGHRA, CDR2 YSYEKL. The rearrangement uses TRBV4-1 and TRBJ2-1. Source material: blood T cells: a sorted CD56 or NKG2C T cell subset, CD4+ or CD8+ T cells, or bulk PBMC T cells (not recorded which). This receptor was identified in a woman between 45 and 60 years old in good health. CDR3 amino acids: CASSQLSYNEQFF.